Listed here are 7 T cell receptor beta chains from one sample, sequenced in a study of T-cell reconstitution after alpha-beta-depleted transplantation in children. As it was prepared, the TCRbeta library received unique molecular identifiers. TCRdb reprocessed the PCR reads with MiXCR, giving one entry per CDR3 protein. The sample lists some 490,000 distinct CDR3 sequences; around 13% were seen once. The sequences come from PBMCs from the stem cell graft donor, collected from the stem cell graft. Receptor source: a human donor who donated a stem cell graft to a child with combined immunodeficiency.

This clonotype was observed a handful of times. This chain joins TRBV12-3 or TRBV12-4 and TRBJ2-7; D possibly uses TRBD1 or TRBD2 (5 bases each). This CDR3 has 11 residues. Trimming took off 6 bases at V and 5 bases at J, with 8 bases between the two ends. CDR3 sequence reads: CASSMGDEQYF. Here the CDR3 DNA reads TGTGCCAGCAGCATGGGGGACGAGCAGTACTTC.

The V and J genes are TRBV5-6 and TRBJ2-2; D perhaps matches TRBD1 (6 bases). This CDR3 has 16 residues. With 1 base removed from V and 5 bases from J, the gap between germline ends came to 15 bases. Germline CDR1 reads SGHDT; CDR2 reads YYEEEE. The DNA of the CDR3 is TGTGCCAGCAGCTTGTCCGGACAGCACCTTACCGGGGAGCTGTTTTTT. It codes for CASSLSGQHLTGELFF.

Ten or more counts support this clonotype. This rearrangement joins TRBV20-1 to TRBJ2-3, with 9 nucleotides matching TRBD1. CDR3 length: 13 residues. J was trimmed by 4 bases and V by 5 bases; bases with no gene match: 4. Germline values: CDR1 DFQATT, CDR2 SNEGSKA (reference sequence). The CDR3 nucleotides read TGCAGTGCTGGGGGACAGGGCGCAGATACGCAGTATTTT. It translates to CSAGGQGADTQYF.

In this sample, this clonotype turned up many times. This chain links TRBV27 with TRBJ2-3, with TRBD2 matching over 12 bases. V was pared by 7 bases and J by 3 bases, with 14 bases of the junction left unmatched. Germline CDR1 and CDR2: MNHEY and SMNVEV (reference sequence). There are 18 residues in the CDR3. The CDR3 protein is CASTTSGGPYPRTDTQYF. The DNA for the CDR3 is TGTGCCAGCACCACTAGCGGGGGGCCCTACCCCAGGACAGATACGCAGTATTTT.

This sequence joins TRBV7-2 and TRBJ2-7; D could derive from TRBD1 or TRBD2 (5 bases each). V gave up 4 bases and J gave up 4 bases, with 14 bases separating them. Per germline, CDR1 SGHTA and CDR2 FQGNSA. The CDR3 contains 14 residues. This CDR3 reads CASSSGTRKYEQYF. The CDR3 DNA is TGTGCCAGCAGCTCCGGGACGAGGAAGTACGAGCAGTACTTC.

This clonotype was seen many times. V and J are TRBV6-5 and TRBJ2-5; D ambiguous. The CDR3 extends over 14 amino acids. CDR1 and CDR2 (germline): MNHEY, SVGAGI. V dropped 0 bases and J dropped 4 bases, with 9 bases sitting between them. This CDR3 is CASSYSGRAETQYF. In nucleotides, the CDR3 is TGTGCCAGCAGTTACTCAGGAAGGGCAGAGACCCAGTACTTC.

This clonotype has only a few counts. The V call is TRBV12-3 or TRBV12-4, the J call TRBJ2-7; no definite D call. V gave up 5 bases and J gave up 0 bases, with 8 bases separating them. The CDR3 length is 13 residues. The CDR3 nucleotides are TGTGCCAGCAGTACCACCATCTCCTACGAGCAGTACTTC. Translating it yields CASSTTISYEQYF.